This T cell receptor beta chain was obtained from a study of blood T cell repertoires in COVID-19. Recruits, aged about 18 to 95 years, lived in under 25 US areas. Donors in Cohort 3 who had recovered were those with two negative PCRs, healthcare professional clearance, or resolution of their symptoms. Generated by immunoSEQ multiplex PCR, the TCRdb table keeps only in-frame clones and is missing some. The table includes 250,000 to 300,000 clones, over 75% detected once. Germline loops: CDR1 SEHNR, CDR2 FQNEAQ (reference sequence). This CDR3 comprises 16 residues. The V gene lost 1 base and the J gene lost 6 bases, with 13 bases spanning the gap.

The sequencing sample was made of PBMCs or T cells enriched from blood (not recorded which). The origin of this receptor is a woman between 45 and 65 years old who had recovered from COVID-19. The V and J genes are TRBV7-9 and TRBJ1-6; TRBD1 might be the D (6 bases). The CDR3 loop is CASSLVGGLGNSPLHF. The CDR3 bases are TGTGCCAGCAGCTTAGTGGGGGGGCTCGGTAATTCACCCCTCCACTTT.